Below are 20 T cell receptor beta chains sequenced from a single sample in a study of beta chain features in type 1 diabetes. For these receptors, no antigen is known. Study-wide points: Shortening of TCRB CDR3s, moderate but significant, appeared in all four CD4+ subsets of Type 1 diabetes patients.

Investigators reverse transcribed all isolated RNA, so they sequenced expressed TCRB transcripts. Using immunoSEQ multiplex PCR, the repertoire was profiled, and TCRdb retains in-frame clones only, with some absent. The repertoire holds about 640,000 clones, with roughly 12% as singletons. Sequencing input: naive CD4+ T cells from blood. These receptors were collected from a man aged 30-40 years with type 1 diabetes.

Only a few counts were recorded for this clone. This chain uses TRBV7-9 with TRBJ1-2; D gene ambiguous. The CDR3 is 13 amino acids. Deletions cut 1 base from V and 3 bases from J, with 6 bases between. Germline loops: CDR1 SEHNR, CDR2 FQNEAQ (reference sequence). This CDR3 reads CASSLGSDYGYTF. The CDR3 nucleotides read TGTGCCAGCAGCTTAGGGTCCGACTATGGCTACACCTTC.

The chain uses TRBV11-2 and TRBJ2-1, with 13 positions matching TRBD2. Germline V gene lookup returns CDR1 SGHAT and CDR2 FQNNGV. The J segment lost 8 bases and the V segment lost 9 bases, leaving 19 bases of the junction unmatched. This CDR3 has 18 amino acids. The CDR3 bases are TGTGCCAGTAGAAAACGGGCGGGACTAGCGGGGCTGAGGGATGAGCAGTTCTTC. Translated: CASRKRAGLAGLRDEQFF.

To note about this clone: The same CDR3 can be traced to other DNA sequences in this sample. This chain connects TRBV6-5 to TRBJ2-7; D is unresolved. Trimming took 0 bases from V and 4 from J, leaving 7 bases between them. The CDR3 totals 13 residues. Germline lookup yields CDR1 MNHEY and CDR2 SVGAGI. The DNA of the CDR3 is TGTGCCAGCAGTTACTCGAGAGGTTACGAGCAGTACTTC. Its protein is CASSYSRGYEQYF.

The chain recombines TRBV6-6 with TRBJ2-7, with D maybe TRBD2 (6 bases). V was shortened by 0 bases and J by 0 bases, with 12 bases between the two germline ends. The CDR3 consists of 16 residues. From germline, CDR1 is MNHNY and CDR2 SVGAGI (reference sequence). DNA for the CDR3: TGTGCCAGCAGTTACTCCGCAGCGCGGGACTCCTACGAGCAGTACTTC. Residues: CASSYSAARDSYEQYF.

This clone was recorded only once. The same CDR3 can be traced to other DNA sequences in this sample. V and J are TRBV28 and TRBJ1-5, with 8 bases aligning to TRBD1. The CDR3 extends over 14 amino acids. J lost 5 bases, V lost 4 bases, and 4 bases had no gene match. Germline V gene data show CDR1 as MDHEN and CDR2 as SYDVKM. In DNA, the CDR3 is TGTGCCAGCAGTTCGACAGGGGCACATCAGCCCCAGCATTTT. Translated: CASSSTGAHQPQHF.

This clone was counted only a few times. V is TRBV28 and J is TRBJ1-5; tentative D call: TRBD1 (6 bases). The CDR3 is 17 residues long. The V end lost 5 bases, the J end lost 0 bases, and 17 bases lay between the germline ends. Germline CDR1 MDHEN, CDR2 SYDVKM. The CDR3 DNA follows: TGTGCCAGCAGTCCCGCTCAGGGGCGATCTAGCAATCAGCCCCAGCATTTT. Its protein is CASSPAQGRSSNQPQHF. Full variable domain (remainder filled in from reference TRBV28 and TRBJ1-5): DVKVTQSSRYLVKRTGEKVFLECVQDMDHENMFWYRQDPGLGLRLIYFSYDVKMKEKGDIPEGYSVSREKKERFSLILESASTNQTSMYLCASSPAQGRSSNQPQHFGDGTRLSIL.

The chain joins TRBV30 to TRBJ1-5; D gene ambiguous. Trimming removed 0 bases at V and 4 bases at J, with 13 bases between. Germline values: CDR1 GTSNPN, CDR2 SVGIG (reference sequence). The CDR3 totals 15 residues. For the CDR3, the DNA is TGTGCCTGGAGTGTGCCGTGGGCGAGGAATCAGCCCCAGCATTTT. The encoded protein is CAWSVPWARNQPQHF.

V and J are TRBV6-5 and TRBJ1-2, with D unresolved. This CDR3 is built from 15 residues. Looked up from germline, CDR1 is MNHEY and CDR2 is SVGAGI. V was cut by 3 bases and J by 2 bases, with 13 bases left in between. CDR3 DNA: TGTGCCAGCAGTTATACGACTAACGGAAACTATGGCTACACCTTC. As protein: CASSYTTNGNYGYTF.

This clone was observed a few times. V is TRBV2 and J is TRBJ2-1; TRBD1 agrees at 10 bases. Germline loops: CDR1 SNHLY, CDR2 FYNNEI. This CDR3 region has 15 residues. Losses at the gene ends were 7 bases for V and 8 bases for J; bases not matched to a gene: 11. The CDR3 sequence: CASIIDRGLGDEQFF. The CDR3, as DNA: TGTGCCAGCATCATCGACAGGGGGCTCGGCGATGAGCAGTTCTTC. Full variable domain (remainder filled in from reference TRBV2 and TRBJ2-1): EPEVTQTPSHQVTQMGQEVILRCVPISNHLYFYWYRQILGQKVEFLVSFYNNEISEKSEIFDDQFSVERPDGSNFTLKIRSTKLEDSAMYFCASIIDRGLGDEQFFGPGTRLTVL.

This sequence joins TRBV5-6 and TRBJ1-6, with D tentatively TRBD1 (6 bases). The V and J ends lost 0 bases and 8 bases respectively, with 12 bases between them. Per the germline V gene, CDR1 is SGHDT and CDR2 is YYEEEE. The CDR3 covers 15 residues. CDR3 bases: TGTGCCAGCAGCTTGGGTGCCAGGGGATATTCACCCCTCCACTTT. It encodes CASSLGARGYSPLHF.

This chain connects TRBV19 to TRBJ1-5; 7 bases are a match to TRBD1. Germline CDR1 is LNHDA and CDR2 is SQIVND (reference sequence). V shed 4 bases, J shed 10 bases, and the junction held 7 bases outside the gene matches. The CDR3 contains 13 residues. CDR3: CASSTQGINPQHF. The CDR3 nucleotides read TGTGCCAGTAGTACACAGGGGATCAATCCCCAGCATTTT.

This clone was seen a handful of times. This chain connects TRBV11-2 to TRBJ2-3; 14 nucleotides match TRBD2. Looked up from germline, CDR1 is SGHAT and CDR2 is FQNNGV. The V segment lost 3 bases and the J segment 5 bases; nucleotides outside the gene matches: 10. The CDR3 spans 18 residues. The CDR3 protein is CASSFLDGLAGGRDTQYF. CDR3 sequence (DNA): TGTGCCAGCAGCTTCCTCGATGGACTAGCGGGGGGTAGAGATACGCAGTATTTT.

The gene calls are TRBV5-1 and TRBJ2-7, with TRBD1 matching 7 bases. The CDR3 is 14 amino acids. Germline CDR1 and CDR2: SGHRS and YFSETQ. After removal of 5 bases from V and 0 bases from J, the junction contained 5 bases not matched to a gene. Here the CDR3 DNA reads TGCGCCAGCAGTCGGGACAGCCCCTCCTACGAGCAGTACTTC. Amino acid sequence: CASSRDSPSYEQYF.

This clone was detected once. CDR3 bases: TGTGCCAGCAGCCCCCAGACGGACACTGAAGCTTTCTTT. This gives the protein CASSPQTDTEAFF. The chain has TRBV7-9 and TRBJ1-1; D remains unclear. The CDR3 totals 13 residues. The germline V gene has CDR1 SEHNR and CDR2 FQNEAQ (reference sequence). Trimming removed 5 bases at V and 3 bases at J, with 10 bases between.

This sequence joins TRBV6-1 and TRBJ2-1, with 9 positions matching TRBD1. This CDR3 spans 15 amino acids. Trimming at V came to 7 bases and at J to 8 bases, leaving 12 bases not matched to a gene. Germline V gene lookup returns CDR1 MNHNS and CDR2 SASEGT. The CDR3 spells CASNQPGQGSDEQFF. The CDR3 bases are TGTGCCAGCAATCAACCGGGACAGGGTAGCGATGAGCAGTTCTTC.

V usage is TRBV9 and J usage is TRBJ2-2, with D perhaps TRBD1 (5 bases). The CDR3 covers 17 residues. The ends were cut back, 3 bases at V and 0 bases at J, with 15 bases in the middle. Germline V lookup: CDR1 SGDLS, CDR2 YYNGEE. DNA of the CDR3: TGTGCCAGCAGCGCTAAAACAGGTCCGCCGAACACCGGGGAGCTGTTTTTT. Protein product: CASSAKTGPPNTGELFF.

The rearrangement uses TRBV7-9 and TRBJ1-2; 7 positions agree with TRBD1. Looked up from germline, CDR1 is SEHNR and CDR2 is FQNEAQ (reference sequence). Germline trimming cut 6 bases from V and 2 bases from J; bases unmatched to any gene: 6. The CDR3 consists of 14 residues. The CDR3 loop is CASRPGQRNYGYTF. The CDR3 DNA reads as TGTGCCAGCAGACCGGGACAGCGGAACTATGGCTACACCTTC.

The genes are TRBV9 and TRBJ2-1, with 7 bases lining up with TRBD1. The CDR3 consists of 14 residues. Germline V gives CDR1 SGDLS, CDR2 YYNGEE. V was pared by 3 bases and J by 5 bases, with 5 bases of the junction left unmatched. CDR3 loop: CASSAGTADNEQFF. The CDR3 DNA is TGTGCCAGCAGCGCGGGGACAGCGGACAATGAGCAGTTCTTC.

The chain uses TRBV9 and TRBJ2-5; D ambiguous. Trimming took off 4 bases at V and 8 bases at J, with 21 bases between the two ends. Looked up from germline, CDR1 is SGDLS and CDR2 is YYNGEE. The CDR3 is 15 amino acids. This CDR3 is CASSQEVVGLRTQYF. The CDR3, as DNA: TGTGCCAGCAGCCAAGAGGTGGTCGGGCTTCGAACCCAGTACTTC.

The rearrangement joins TRBV7-9 to TRBJ1-5, with 8 bases identical to TRBD1. The length of the CDR3 is 14 residues. With 2 bases clipped from V and 7 bases from J, the junction kept 4 bases outside the gene matches. In germline, CDR1 is SEHNR, CDR2 FQNEAQ (reference sequence). CDR3 bases: TGTGCCAGCAGCTTACAGGGGGCAGGGCAGCCCCAGCATTTT. It yields the protein CASSLQGAGQPQHF.